This T cell receptor (beta chain) was retrieved from a study of T cell responses to AZD1222 COVID-19 vaccine. This CDR3 comprises 14 residues. CDR1 and CDR2 from the germline V gene are SGDLS and YYNGEE. V shed 3 bases and J 2 bases; nucleotides not matched to a gene: 5. As regards this clone: Its antigen is not identified.

Regarding the study as a whole: White British people made up most donors, females outnumbered males, and clonal diversity was possibly underestimated.

This table comes from immunoSEQ multiplex PCR, and its TCRdb copy is limited to in-frame clones, with some not included. The sample has roughly 77,000 clones; roughly nine tenths are singletons. This receptor was identified in an adult in good health. Sample: peripheral blood, taken on day 0 of AZD1222 vaccination. This sequence joins TRBV9 and TRBJ2-7, with 7 bases that match TRBD2. This CDR3 is CASSAGGGAYEQYF. Written as DNA, the CDR3 is TGTGCCAGCAGCGCTGGCGGGGGAGCCTACGAGCAGTACTTC.